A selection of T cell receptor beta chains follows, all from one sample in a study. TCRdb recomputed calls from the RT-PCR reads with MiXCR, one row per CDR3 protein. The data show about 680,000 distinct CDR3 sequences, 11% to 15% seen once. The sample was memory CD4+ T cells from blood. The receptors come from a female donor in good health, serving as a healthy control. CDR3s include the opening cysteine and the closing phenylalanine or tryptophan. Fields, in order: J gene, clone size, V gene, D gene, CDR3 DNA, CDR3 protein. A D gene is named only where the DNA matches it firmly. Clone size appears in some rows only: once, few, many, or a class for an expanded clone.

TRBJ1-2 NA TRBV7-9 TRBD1 TGTGCCAGCAGCTCAGGGGACAGGGAAAGCTATGGCTACACCTTC CASSSGDRESYGYTF
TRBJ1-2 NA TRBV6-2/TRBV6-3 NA TGTGCCAGCAGTTACCAGGGCCTGGGCTACACCTTC CASSYQGLGYTF
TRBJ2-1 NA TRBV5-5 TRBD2 TGTGCCGGCAGCTTTAATCCCAGCGGGAGAAACAATGAGCAGTTCTTC CAGSFNPSGRNNEQFF
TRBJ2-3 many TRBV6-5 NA TGTGCCAGCAGTTACTCCCATTTCACAGATACGCAGTATTTT CASSYSHFTDTQYF
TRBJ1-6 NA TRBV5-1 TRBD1 TGCGCCAGCAGCTTGAATACAGGGGCGCGGAATTCACCCCTCCACTTT CASSLNTGARNSPLHF
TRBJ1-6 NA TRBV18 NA TGTGCCAGCTCACCACGGGCAGGGTCCGTCCACTTT CASSPRAGSVHF
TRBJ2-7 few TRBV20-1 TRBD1 TGCAGTGCCAGGACAGGGGGACACTACGAGCAGTACTTC CSARTGGHYEQYF
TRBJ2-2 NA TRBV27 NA TGTGCCAGCAGTTGGGGGAGTGACACCGGGGAGCTGTTTTTT CASSWGSDTGELFF
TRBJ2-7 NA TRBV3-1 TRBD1 TGTGCCAGCAGCCAAGTCTGGGACAGCACCTACGAGCAGTACTTC CASSQVWDSTYEQYF
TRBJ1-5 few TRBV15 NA TGTGCCACCAGCAGAGAAGTTCGGGAGGATCAGCCCCAGCATTTT CATSREVREDQPQHF
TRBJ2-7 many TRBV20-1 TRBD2 TGCAGTGCTAGTGGACTAGCGGGAGGCCTCTCCTACGAGCAGTACTTC CSASGLAGGLSYEQYF
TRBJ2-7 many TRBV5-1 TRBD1 TGCGCCAGCAGCTTGGGTGGGACAGGGTTCTACGAGCAGTACTTC CASSLGGTGFYEQYF
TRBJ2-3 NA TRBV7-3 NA TGTGCCAGCAGTTCGATCACAGGGAGTAATACGCAGTATTTT CASSSITGSNTQYF
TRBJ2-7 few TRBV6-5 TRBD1 TGTGCCAGCAGTTACGCGGGACAGGACTCCTACGAGCAGTACTTC CASSYAGQDSYEQYF
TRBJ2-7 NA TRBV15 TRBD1 TGTGCCACCAGCAGGGACGGGACAGACCTACGAGGGCAGTACTTC CATSRDGTDLRGQYF
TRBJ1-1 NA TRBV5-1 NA TGCGCCAGCAGCTTGGGCAAGGGGAGCACTGAAGCTTTCTTT CASSLGKGSTEAFF
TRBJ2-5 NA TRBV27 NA TGTGCCAGCAGTTTATACCCCAACGGGAGAAGAGGAGAGACCCAGTACTTC CASSLYPNGRRGETQYF
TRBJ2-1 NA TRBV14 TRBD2 TGTGCCAGCAGCCACTTTAGCGGGTACCCCTACAATGAGCAGTTCTTC CASSHFSGYPYNEQFF
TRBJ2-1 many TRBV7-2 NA TGTGCCAGCAGCCTCGTAGGCTCCTACAATGAGCAGTTCTTC CASSLVGSYNEQFF
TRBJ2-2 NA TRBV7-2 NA TGTGCCAGCAGCTTAACTACGCTAGTCACGAACACCGGGGAGCTGTTTTTT CASSLTTLVTNTGELFF
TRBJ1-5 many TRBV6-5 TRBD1 TGTGCCAGCAGCACAGGGGAGAATCAGCCCCAGCATTTT CASSTGENQPQHF
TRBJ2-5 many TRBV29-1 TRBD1 TGCAGCGCCGACGGGACAGAAGAGACCCAGTACTTC CSADGTEETQYF
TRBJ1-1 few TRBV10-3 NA TGTGCCATCAGTGTTAATGGGGGGAACACTGAAGCTTTCTTT CAISVNGGNTEAFF
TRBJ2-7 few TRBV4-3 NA TGCGCCAGCAGCCAAGATAGGGCAGCGCTCTACGAGCAGTACTTC CASSQDRAALYEQYF
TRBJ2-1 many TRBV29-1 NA TGCAGCGTTGAAGATCAGGTATCTCCTCACAATGAGCAGTTCTTC CSVEDQVSPHNEQFF
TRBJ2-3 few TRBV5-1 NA TGCGCCAGCAGCAATCAGGGGCGCACAGATACGCAGTATTTT CASSNQGRTDTQYF
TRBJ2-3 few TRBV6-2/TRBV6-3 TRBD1 TGTGCCAGCAGTTACTCGAGGGGACAGGACACAGATACGCAGTATTTT CASSYSRGQDTDTQYF
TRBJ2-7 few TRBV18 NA TGTGCCAGCTCATTTAGTCGGGGAGCCTACGAGCAGTACTTC CASSFSRGAYEQYF
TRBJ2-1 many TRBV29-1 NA TGCAGCGTTGGTCGCGCGGTTGCCTACAATGAGCAGTTCTTC CSVGRAVAYNEQFF
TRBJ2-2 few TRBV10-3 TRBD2 TGTGCCATAAGCGGGAGGGATGCCGGGGAGCTGTTTTTT CAISGRDAGELFF
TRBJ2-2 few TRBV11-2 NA TGTGCCAGCAGCTTAGATTGGGTTACCGGGGAGCTGTTTTTT CASSLDWVTGELFF
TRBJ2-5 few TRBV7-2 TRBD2 TGTGCCAGCAGCTTAGTTTGGGTAGCGGGGGACCAAGAGACCCAGTACTTC CASSLVWVAGDQETQYF
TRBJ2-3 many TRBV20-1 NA TGCAGTGCGCTTAGGTTGGGGACAGATACGCAGTATTTT CSALRLGTDTQYF
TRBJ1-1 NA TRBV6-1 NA TGTGCCAGCAGATTTAGTAGGAACACTGAAGCTTTCTTT CASRFSRNTEAFF
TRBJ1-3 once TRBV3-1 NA TGTGCCAGCAGCGACAACTCTGGAAACACCATATATTTT CASSDNSGNTIYF
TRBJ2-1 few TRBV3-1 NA TGTGCCAGCAGCCAATCGGGGGCTGAGCAGTTCTTC CASSQSGAEQFF
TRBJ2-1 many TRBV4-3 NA TGCGCCAGCAGCCTAGGGATGAATAACAATGAGCAGTTCTTC CASSLGMNNNEQFF
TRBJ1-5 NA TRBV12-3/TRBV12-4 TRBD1 TGTGCCAGCAGCACGACAGGGAGCAGCAATCAGCCCCAGCATTTT CASSTTGSSNQPQHF
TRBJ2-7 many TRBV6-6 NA TGTGCCAGCACCCACGGACACGAGCAGTACTTC CASTHGHEQYF
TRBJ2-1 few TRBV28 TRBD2 TGTGCCAGCAGTCCCGGGGAGGCTAGCGGGAGCAATGAGCAGTTCTTC CASSPGEASGSNEQFF